Following are 14 T cell receptor beta chains from one sample sequenced in a study of regulatory T cells in long-lasting Graves disease. Arm-PCR of CDR3 regions and iRepertoire HTBI primers were used to build TCR beta libraries. MiXCR, applied by TCRdb to the multiplex PCR reads, yields one record per CDR3 protein. The profile covers hundreds of thousands of distinct CDR3 sequences, with approximately 15% appearing a single time and around 18% taken by the ten largest. Time point reported: newly diagnosed GD, antithyroid drugs for less than 3 months. The authors made the TCR library using RNA they extracted from PBMCs. The same data also went into a second study, on T cells in Graves' hyperthyroidism and ophthalmopathy.

Sequenced material: peripheral blood mononuclear cells (PBMCs), taken at new diagnosis, from a patient treated with antithyroid drugs. The source is a woman between 25 and 40 years old with Graves disease.

V usage is TRBV10-3 and J usage is TRBJ2-2; D is perhaps TRBD2 (5 bases). Deletions cut 2 bases from V and 4 bases from J, with 8 bases between. CDR1 is ENHRY, CDR2 SYGVKD, per germline. The CDR3 is 14 residues long. CDR3 residues: CAISEESGTGELFF. DNA for the CDR3: TGTGCCATCAGTGAGGAGAGCGGCACCGGGGAGCTGTTTTTT.

This clonotype was seen more than once but under ten times. The chain has TRBV29-1 and TRBJ2-7, with D tentatively TRBD1 (5 bases). The CDR3 loop spans 13 amino acids. Germline CDR1 SQVTM, CDR2 ANQGSEA. With 4 bases removed from V and 5 bases from J, the gap between germline ends came to 15 bases. The DNA for the CDR3 is TGCAGCGTTGTCAGGCAGGGCGTGGACGAGCAGTACTTC. This encodes CSVVRQGVDEQYF.

V gene TRBV6-5 combines with J gene TRBJ1-5; D possibly corresponds to TRBD1 (6 bases). The length of the CDR3 is 15 residues. V was clipped by 2 bases and J by 5 bases, with 13 bases between them. Germline V gene lookup returns CDR1 MNHEY and CDR2 SVGAGI. CDR3 nucleotides: TGTGCCAGCAGTTACGTAGGGGGTCCCGATCAGCCCCAGCATTTT. Translated: CASSYVGGPDQPQHF.

This clonotype was seen a few times. The chain joins TRBV30 to TRBJ2-7; D gene unclear. Trimming removed 0 bases from V and 4 bases from J, with 13 bases in between. This CDR3 spans 14 amino acids. Germline CDR1 and CDR2: GTSNPN and SVGIG (reference sequence). CDR3 DNA: TGTGCCTGGAGTGTTTGGCAGCTTACTTACGAGCAGTACTTC. Its protein is CAWSVWQLTYEQYF. The complete variable domain, with remaining parts taken from reference TRBV30 and TRBJ2-7, reads SQTIHQWPATLVQPVGSPLSLECTVEGTSNPNLYWYRQAAGRGLQLLFYSVGIGQISSEVPQNLSASRPQDRQFILSSKKLLLSDSGFYLCAWSVWQLTYEQYFGPGTRLTVT.

This clonotype was seen more than once but under ten times. A much larger clonotype is one base distant, so this may be a read error. This rearrangement joins TRBV2 to TRBJ1-1; 12 nucleotides line up with TRBD1. Looked up from germline, CDR1 is SNHLY and CDR2 is FYNNEI. The length of the CDR3 is 15 residues. V lost 10 bases, J lost 1 base, and 7 bases stayed unmatched. The CDR3 loop reads CANRGTGGWNTEAFF. CDR3 in DNA: TGTGCCAACAGGGGGACAGGGGGCTGGAACACTGAAGCTTTCTTT.

This clonotype was detected ten times or more. The chain links TRBV28 to TRBJ2-4, with 9 bases lining up with TRBD1. From germline, CDR1 is MDHEN and CDR2 SYDVKM. This CDR3 has 14 residues. Trimming at V came to 5 bases and at J to 4 bases, leaving 3 bases not matched to a gene. The DNA for the CDR3 is TGTGCCAGCAGTCCGACAGGGGGGAAAAACATTCAGTACTTC. Protein sequence: CASSPTGGKNIQYF.

This clonotype occurred many times. The rearrangement uses TRBV7-8 and TRBJ1-1, with D uncertain. The CDR3 covers 12 residues. Germline-derived CDR1 and CDR2 are SGHVS and FQNEAQ. Between the trimmed V and J ends, which lost 0 bases and 7 bases, there was a span of 6 bases. The CDR3 loop reads CASSLADGEAFF. CDR3 in DNA: TGTGCCAGCAGCTTAGCAGACGGTGAAGCTTTCTTT.

In this sample, this clonotype turned up a few times. The rearrangement joins TRBV19 to TRBJ2-1; D is possibly TRBD2 (5 bases). Germline CDR1 and CDR2: LNHDA and SQIVND (reference sequence). The CDR3 consists of 16 residues. The V gene lost 1 base and the J gene lost 0 bases, with 10 bases spanning the gap. This CDR3 reads CASSIAGISSYNEQFF. The CDR3 coding sequence is TGTGCCAGTAGTATAGCCGGGATCAGCTCCTACAATGAGCAGTTCTTC.

This clonotype has at least ten counts. V and J are TRBV2 and TRBJ1-2; no reliable D call. V was pared by 5 bases and J by 4 bases, with 11 bases between. CDR3 length equals 13 residues. Germline V CDR1 and CDR2: SNHLY, FYNNEI. CDR3 loop: CASSPANTYGYTF. CDR3 coding DNA: TGTGCCAGCAGTCCCGCGAATACCTATGGCTACACCTTC.

The chain is built from TRBV27 and TRBJ2-3, with D possibly TRBD2 on 7 matching bases. Germline CDR1 reads MNHEY; CDR2 reads SMNVEV (reference sequence). V gave up 3 bases and J gave up 0 bases, with 28 bases separating them. The length of the CDR3 is 21 residues. DNA for the CDR3: TGTGCCAGCAGTTTGTGGTTATCGGACAGCACTAGCGACATTAGCACAGATACGCAGTATTTT. It translates to CASSLWLSDSTSDISTDTQYF.

This clonotype showed up many times. The V call is TRBV7-9, the J call TRBJ2-2; 9 bases align to TRBD1. This CDR3 is 17 amino acids long. V trimming: 5 bases; J trimming: 6 bases; junction bases outside the gene matches: 13. Germline V CDR1 and CDR2: SEHNR, FQNEAQ (reference sequence). The chain's CDR3 is CASSPASRDRDPGELFF. CDR3 bases: TGTGCCAGCAGCCCTGCCTCCAGGGACAGGGACCCCGGGGAGCTGTTTTTT.

The chain recombines TRBV6-2 or TRBV6-3 with TRBJ2-1; 7 bases agree with TRBD2. The trim removed 7 bases at V and 7 bases at J, leaving 7 bases unmatched. This CDR3 contains 13 residues. Per germline, CDR1 MNHEY and CDR2 SVGEGT. The chain's CDR3 is CASTQPGGNEQFF. The CDR3 nucleotides read TGTGCCAGCACCCAACCGGGGGGTAATGAGCAGTTCTTC.

This clonotype has just a few counts. This chain connects TRBV30 to TRBJ2-2; TRBD1 is a possible D gene (5 bases). V was shortened by 3 bases and J by 6 bases, with 14 bases between the two germline ends. The CDR3 loop spans 14 amino acids. CDR1 is GTSNPN and CDR2 is SVGIG in the germline V gene (reference sequence). This CDR3 is CAWSTKLGAGELFF. CDR3 DNA: TGTGCCTGGAGCACCAAATTAGGGGCCGGGGAGCTGTTTTTT.

V usage is TRBV6-1 and J usage is TRBJ2-1; D is undetermined. The CDR3 sequence is 16 residues long. Germline V gene sequence: CDR1 MNHNS, CDR2 SASEGT. V was shortened by 7 bases and J by 8 bases, with 24 bases between the two germline ends. The DNA of the CDR3 is TGTGCCAGCACGTCCCCCGCAAAAACCTACGAGGATGAGCAGTTCTTC. Protein: CASTSPAKTYEDEQFF.